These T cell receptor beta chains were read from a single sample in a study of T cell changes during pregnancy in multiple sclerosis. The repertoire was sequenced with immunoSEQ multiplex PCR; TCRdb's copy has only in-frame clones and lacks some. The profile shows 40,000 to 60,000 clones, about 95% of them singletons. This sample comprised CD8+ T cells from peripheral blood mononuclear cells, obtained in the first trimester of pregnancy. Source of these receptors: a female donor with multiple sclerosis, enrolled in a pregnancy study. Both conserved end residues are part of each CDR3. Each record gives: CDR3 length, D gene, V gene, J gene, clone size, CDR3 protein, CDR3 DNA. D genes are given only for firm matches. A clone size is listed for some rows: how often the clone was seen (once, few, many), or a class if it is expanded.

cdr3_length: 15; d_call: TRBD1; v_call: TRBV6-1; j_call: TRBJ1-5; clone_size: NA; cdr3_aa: CASSVGTAFNQPQHF; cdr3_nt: TGTGCCAGCAGTGTTGGGACAGCCTTCAATCAGCCCCAGCATTTT
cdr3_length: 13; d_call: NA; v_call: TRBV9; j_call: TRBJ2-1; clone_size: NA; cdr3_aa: CASSGGTHNEQFF; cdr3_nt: TGTGCCAGCAGCGGCGGGACTCACAATGAGCAGTTCTTC
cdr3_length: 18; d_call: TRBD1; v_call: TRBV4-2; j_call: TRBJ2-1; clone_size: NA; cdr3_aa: CASSHQTTGSGTYNEQFF; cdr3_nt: TGTGCCAGCAGCCACCAGACGACAGGGAGCGGCACCTACAATGAGCAGTTCTTC
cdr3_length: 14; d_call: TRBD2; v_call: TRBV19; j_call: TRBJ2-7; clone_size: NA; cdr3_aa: CASSYGGGSYEQYF; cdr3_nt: TGTGCCAGTAGTTATGGCGGGGGTTCCTACGAGCAGTACTTC
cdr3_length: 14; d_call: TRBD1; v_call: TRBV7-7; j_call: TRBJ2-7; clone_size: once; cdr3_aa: CAGWHRDRNYEQYF; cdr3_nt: TGTGCCGGTTGGCACCGGGACAGGAACTACGAGCAGTACTTC
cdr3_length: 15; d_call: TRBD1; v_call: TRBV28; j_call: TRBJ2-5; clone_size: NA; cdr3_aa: CASGGRDRGLKTQYF; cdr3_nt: TGTGCCAGCGGGGGTCGGGACAGGGGGCTAAAGACCCAGTACTTC
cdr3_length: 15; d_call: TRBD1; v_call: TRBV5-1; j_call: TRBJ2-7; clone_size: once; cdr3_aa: CASSLIGTGGYEQYF; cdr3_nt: TGCGCCAGCAGCTTGATCGGGACAGGGGGTTACGAGCAGTACTTC
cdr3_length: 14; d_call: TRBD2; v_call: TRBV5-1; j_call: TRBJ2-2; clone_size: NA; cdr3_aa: CASSLTSGTGELFF; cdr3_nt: TGCGCCAGCAGCTTGACTAGCGGCACCGGGGAGCTGTTTTTT
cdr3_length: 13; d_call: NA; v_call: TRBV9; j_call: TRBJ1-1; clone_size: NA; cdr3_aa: CASSKGGMTEAFF; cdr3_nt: TGTGCCAGCAGCAAGGGGGGGATGACTGAAGCTTTCTTT
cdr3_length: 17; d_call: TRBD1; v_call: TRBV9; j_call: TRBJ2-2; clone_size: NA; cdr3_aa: CASSVALTGENTGELFF; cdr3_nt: TGTGCCAGCAGCGTAGCCTTGACAGGGGAGAACACCGGGGAGCTGTTTTTT